This is a list of T cell receptor beta chains from one sample in a study of T-cell reconstitution after alpha-beta-depleted transplantation in children. TCRdb recomputed calls from the PCR reads with MiXCR, one row per CDR3 protein. The sample yields 500,000 to 600,000 distinct CDR3 sequences, 27% seen once. Sequences were derived from PBMCs, sampled before TCRalphabeta/CD19-depleted stem cell transplant. The receptors stem from a boy younger than two with Wiskott-Aldrich syndrome, due to receive a stem cell transplant. Both conserved end residues are part of each CDR3. The order of the fields is CDR3 protein, J gene, V gene.

CDR3aa: CASGDRSDEQYF
j_gene: TRBJ2-7
v_gene: TRBV5-1

CDR3aa: CASSQRQGQPQHF
j_gene: TRBJ1-5
v_gene: TRBV7-2

CDR3aa: CASSARTSGRSDEQFF
j_gene: TRBJ2-1
v_gene: TRBV5-1

CDR3aa: CASSYLGSNTEAFF
j_gene: TRBJ1-1
v_gene: TRBV6-5

CDR3aa: CSARWLGQLPNTEAFF
j_gene: TRBJ1-1
v_gene: TRBV20-1

CDR3aa: CASSLVGIPSTDTQYF
j_gene: TRBJ2-3
v_gene: TRBV5-1

CDR3aa: CASSETGRLRSEQYF
j_gene: TRBJ2-7
v_gene: TRBV7-2

CDR3aa: CASRRVGTGDTDTQYF
j_gene: TRBJ2-3
v_gene: TRBV6-1

CDR3aa: CSVEERVGGEQYF
j_gene: TRBJ2-7
v_gene: TRBV29-1

CDR3aa: CASSLPPDTQYF
j_gene: TRBJ2-3
v_gene: TRBV12-3/TRBV12-4

CDR3aa: CATRGGYGYTF
j_gene: TRBJ1-2
v_gene: TRBV7-9

CDR3aa: CASRPRGQVAKNIQYF
j_gene: TRBJ2-4
v_gene: TRBV28

CDR3aa: CSCSGSSYNEQFF
j_gene: TRBJ2-1
v_gene: TRBV20-1

CDR3aa: CASSLDWGLRNGQYF
j_gene: TRBJ2-7
v_gene: TRBV5-1

CDR3aa: CSAPPGGRETQYF
j_gene: TRBJ2-5
v_gene: TRBV20-1

CDR3aa: CASSLETELRSEQYF
j_gene: TRBJ2-7
v_gene: TRBV12-3/TRBV12-4

CDR3aa: CASSQETGVTDTQYF
j_gene: TRBJ2-3
v_gene: TRBV4-1

CDR3aa: CAGQGDTEAFF
j_gene: TRBJ1-1
v_gene: TRBV30

CDR3aa: CASIRGRLNTEAFF
j_gene: TRBJ1-1
v_gene: TRBV6-1

CDR3aa: CASRPTGFGQPQHF
j_gene: TRBJ1-5
v_gene: TRBV12-3/TRBV12-4